The 29 T cell receptor beta chains presented below share a single source sample, sequenced in a study of blood T cells in healthy people across ages. For the second PCR, which ran for about 6 to 11 cycles, a sample-barcoded 5' primer and a J-beta primer mix were used. MiXCR, run by TCRdb on the 5' RACE reads, gives a single entry per CDR3 protein. Among around 800,000 distinct CDR3 sequences listed, 46% were seen once. The sequenced material came from blood. The receptors derive from an elderly man in good health.

This clonotype was counted at least ten times. The V and J genes are TRBV12-3 or TRBV12-4 and TRBJ2-3; 10 positions agree with TRBD2. The trim removed 6 bases at V and 1 base at J, leaving 4 bases unmatched. CDR3 length: 15 amino acids. The DNA of the CDR3 is TGTGCCAGCAGCCAAGGGACTAGCGGCACAGATACGCAGTATTTT. This gives the protein CASSQGTSGTDTQYF.

The chain employs TRBV7-9 and TRBJ1-3, with a possible D match to TRBD1 (6 bases). V was cut by 3 bases and J by 3 bases, with 9 bases left in between. The CDR3 is made up of 14 amino acids. The germline gives CDR1 SEHNR, CDR2 FQNEAQ (reference sequence). The CDR3 sequence: CASSLGGLGNTIYF. The CDR3 region has the DNA TGTGCCAGCAGCTTGGGGGGGCTTGGAAACACCATATATTTT.

The chain combines TRBV6-5 with TRBJ1-5, with unresolved D. The CDR3 is made up of 15 amino acids. Between the trimmed V and J ends, which lost 5 bases and 7 bases, there was a span of 18 bases. Germline CDR1 and CDR2: MNHEY and SVGAGI. CDR3 region: CASSPSVGSGQPQHF. The CDR3 bases are TGTGCCAGCAGTCCAAGTGTAGGGTCGGGACAGCCCCAGCATTTT.

This clonotype was counted only a few times. This sequence joins TRBV7-2 and TRBJ2-7; 8 bases line up with TRBD2. Germline CDR1 is SGHTA and CDR2 is FQGNSA. This CDR3 contains 17 residues. The trim removed 0 bases at V and 3 bases at J, leaving 10 bases unmatched. The DNA of the CDR3 is TGTGCCAGCAGCTTAGCCCACCCCCTAAGCGGGGGCTACGAGCAGTACTTC. It is translated as CASSLAHPLSGGYEQYF.

The chain links TRBV5-1 to TRBJ1-1; possibly TRBD1 for D (6 bases). Trimming pared 3 bases from V and 3 bases from J, leaving 15 bases between. Germline-derived CDR1 and CDR2 are SGHRS and YFSETQ. This CDR3 has 15 amino acids. The CDR3 coding sequence is TGCGCCAGCAGCTACGCAGGGGAGGGGGACACTGAAGCTTTCTTT. As protein: CASSYAGEGDTEAFF.

V gene TRBV6-2 or TRBV6-3 combines with J gene TRBJ1-1; D ambiguous. Germline V gene data show CDR1 as MNHEY and CDR2 as SVGEGT. The V end was cut by 6 bases, the J end by 1 base, with 15 bases between. The CDR3 sequence is 15 residues long. CDR3 bases: TGTGCCAGCAGCCCACCAAGCCGGGGGAACACTGAAGCTTTCTTT. This encodes CASSPPSRGNTEAFF.

This clonotype came up a few times. The V and J genes are TRBV28 and TRBJ2-5; maybe TRBD2 (6 bases). The better agreement between TRBJ2-7 and the DNA end casts doubt on the J call. Germline values: CDR1 MDHEN, CDR2 SYDVKM. The CDR3 runs to 15 residues. CDR3 nucleotides: TGTGCCAGCCAAGGCGGGGTGACTACCGAGTACGAGCAGTACTTC. It encodes CASQGGVTTEYEQYF.

The chain couples TRBV2 to TRBJ2-1; TRBD2 is a possible D gene (6 bases). CDR1 is SNHLY, CDR2 FYNNEI, per germline. The CDR3 contains 14 residues. Trimming pared 3 bases from V and 9 bases from J, leaving 15 bases between. The CDR3 reads CASSDAGSSFEQFF. DNA of the CDR3: TGTGCCAGCAGTGATGCGGGATCAAGCTTTGAGCAGTTCTTC.

This clonotype was observed once. A much larger clone lies one base from this, so it may be a read error. The chain couples TRBV27 to TRBJ2-4; 10 bases fit TRBD2. The DNA end is a closer match to TRBJ2-7, so the J assignment may be wrong. The CDR3 consists of 18 residues. Germline V gene sequence: CDR1 MNHEY, CDR2 SMNVEV (reference sequence). This CDR3 reads CASSSRPGLADKSYEQYF. The DNA for the CDR3 is TGTGCCAGCAGTTCACGACCTGGACTAGCGGACAAGAGCTACGAGCAGTACTTC.

The chain combines TRBV20-1 with TRBJ2-4; TRBD1 agrees at 10 bases. The CDR3 runs to 14 residues. With 6 bases clipped from V and 5 bases from J, the junction kept 7 bases outside the gene matches. CDR1 is DFQATT, CDR2 SNEGSKA, per germline (reference sequence). The CDR3 region has the DNA TGCAGTGCCCCGGGACAGGGGAGGCAAAACATTCAGTACTTC. This translates into CSAPGQGRQNIQYF.

The chain has TRBV28 and TRBJ2-1; 13 bases match TRBD2. Trimming took 5 bases from V and 9 from J; bases not matched to a gene: 7. This CDR3 has 15 amino acids. Germline CDR1 reads MDHEN; CDR2 reads SYDVKM. CDR3: CASSPKRLAGGEQFF. As DNA, the CDR3 is TGTGCCAGCAGTCCTAAAAGACTAGCGGGAGGTGAGCAGTTCTTC.

This clonotype has only a few counts. This chain joins TRBV4-1 and TRBJ2-5; 13 nucleotides align to TRBD2. With 4 bases clipped from V and 7 bases from J, the junction kept 6 bases outside the gene matches. The CDR3 consists of 15 residues. From germline, CDR1 is MGHRA and CDR2 YSYEKL. CDR3 coding DNA: TGCGCCAGCAGCCTGAGGACTAGCGGGAGTGTGACCCAGTACTTC. It yields the protein CASSLRTSGSVTQYF.

This clonotype was seen more than once but under ten times. The V gene is TRBV12-3 or TRBV12-4, the J gene TRBJ1-2, with a tentative D call TRBD1 (5 bases). CDR3 size: 14 residues. Between the trimmed V and J ends, which lost 3 bases and 7 bases, there was a span of 15 bases. CDR3 in DNA: TGTGCCAGCAGTTTGAGATTGGGACCCGGTGGCTACACCTTC. Its protein is CASSLRLGPGGYTF.

The chain uses TRBV7-9 and TRBJ2-1; no clear D gene. Trimming cost V 1 base and J 3 bases, with 13 bases left between them. Germline V lookup: CDR1 SEHNR, CDR2 FQNEAQ (reference sequence). CDR3 length: 16 amino acids. CDR3 DNA: TGTGCCAGCAGCTTAGTGGAAGCGAGAGACTACAATGAGCAGTTCTTC. Its protein is CASSLVEARDYNEQFF. Complete variable domain (other parts from reference TRBV7-9 and TRBJ2-1): DTGVSQNPRHKITKRGQNVTFRCDPISEHNRLYWYRQTLGQGPEFLTYFQNEAQLEKSRLLSDRFSAERPKGSFSTLEIQRTEQGDSAMYLCASSLVEARDYNEQFFGPGTRLTVL.

The chain uses TRBV12-3 or TRBV12-4 and TRBJ2-7; TRBD1 agrees at 8 bases. The CDR3 totals 14 residues. V trimming: 5 bases; J trimming: 5 bases; junction bases outside the gene matches: 8. CDR3 sequence reads: CASSRTGFDDEQYF. CDR3 coding DNA: TGTGCCAGCAGTCGGACAGGGTTCGACGACGAGCAGTACTTC.

This chain joins TRBV9 and TRBJ2-4; 8 bases are shared with TRBD1. The end of the DNA is better explained by TRBJ2-7, so the J call may be wrong. The CDR3 has 15 amino acids. Germline loops: CDR1 SGDLS, CDR2 YYNGEE. In DNA, the CDR3 is TGTGCCAGCAGCGTAGGAGGACAGGGTATCCACGAGCAGTACTTC. It codes for CASSVGGQGIHEQYF.

This clonotype occurred a few times. The J gene is TRBJ2-1, the V gene TRBV7-2; tentatively, D is TRBD1 (6 bases). Deletions cut 7 bases from V and 5 bases from J, with 18 bases between. The CDR3 is 15 residues long. CDR1 SGHTA and CDR2 FQGNSA come from the germline V gene. In nucleotides, the CDR3 is TGTGCCAGCACCACTTTCCGAGACAGGAACAATGAGCAGTTCTTC. It yields the protein CASTTFRDRNNEQFF.

The V call is TRBV28, the J call TRBJ2-3; unclear D gene. Trimming removed 6 bases from V and 1 base from J, with 8 bases in between. The CDR3 runs 13 residues. From germline, CDR1 is MDHEN and CDR2 SYDVKM. This CDR3 reads CASSRPGTDTQYF. CDR3 DNA sequence: TGTGCCAGCAGCAGACCGGGCACAGATACGCAGTATTTT.

The chain uses TRBV7-3 and TRBJ1-2, with 9 bases identical to TRBD1. Germline CDR1 and CDR2: SGHTA and FQGTGA. The trim removed 4 bases at V and 8 bases at J, leaving 11 bases unmatched. The CDR3 length is 15 residues. The CDR3 is CASSYTGTGQEGYTF. As DNA, the CDR3 is TGTGCCAGCAGCTACACCGGGACAGGGCAAGAAGGCTACACCTTC.

This clonotype has just a few counts. J is TRBJ2-7 and V is TRBV2, with D hard to call. The germline V and J ends were trimmed by 4 bases and 0 bases, with 10 bases remaining between them. Germline V gene data show CDR1 as SNHLY and CDR2 as FYNNEI. The CDR3 runs to 14 residues. CDR3 DNA sequence: TGTGCCAGCAGTGCGGCAGCGTTCTCCTACGAGCAGTACTTC. Residues: CASSAAAFSYEQYF.

The chain has TRBV25-1 and TRBJ2-1, with TRBD2 identical over 9 bases. The CDR3 covers 15 residues. The V segment lost 3 bases and the J segment 8 bases; nucleotides outside the gene matches: 8. The V gene's germline CDR1 is MGHDK and CDR2 SYGVNS. This CDR3 is CASSEALAGRDEQFF. In DNA, the CDR3 is TGTGCCAGCAGTGAGGCGCTAGCGGGAAGAGATGAGCAGTTCTTC.

This clonotype was picked up a small number of times. The V call is TRBV28, the J call TRBJ2-7, with a weak D call TRBD2 (6 bases). This CDR3 region has 13 residues. Germline CDR1 and CDR2: MDHEN and SYDVKM. The ends were cut back, 3 bases at V and 7 bases at J, with 13 bases in the middle. The CDR3 region has the DNA TGTGCCAGCAGTTTTAGCGGAGTGGGGGAGCAGTACTTC. The encoded protein is CASSFSGVGEQYF. The variable domain in full, with the rest retrieved from reference TRBV28 and TRBJ2-7, is DVKVTQSSRYLVKRTGEKVFLECVQDMDHENMFWYRQDPGLGLRLIYFSYDVKMKEKGDIPEGYSVSREKKERFSLILESASTNQTSMYLCASSFSGVGEQYFGPGTRLTVT.

This chain links TRBV5-1 with TRBJ1-1; D gene unclear. Germline V CDR1 and CDR2: SGHRS, YFSETQ. V lost 3 bases and J lost 0, with 6 bases in between. The CDR3 runs 13 residues. The CDR3 DNA sequence: TGCGCCAGCAGCTCTATCTTGAACACTGAAGCTTTCTTT. This translates into CASSSILNTEAFF.

This chain connects TRBV20-1 to TRBJ2-4, with 10 bases aligning to TRBD2. Unmatched junction bases numbered 11, after V lost 5 bases and J lost 4 bases. Per germline, CDR1 DFQATT and CDR2 SNEGSKA (reference sequence). This CDR3 is 16 amino acids long. The CDR3, as DNA: TGCAGTGCTCAACTGCCTAGCGGGAGAGGGAAAAACATTCAGTACTTC. Translated: CSAQLPSGRGKNIQYF.

This clonotype was detected only once. The CDR3 DNA reads TGTGCCAGCAGCCCACAAGACAGGAACTATGGCTACACCTTC. Translated, it gives CASSPQDRNYGYTF. This chain uses TRBV7-2 with TRBJ1-2, with D maybe TRBD1 (6 bases). Germline V gene data show CDR1 as SGHTA and CDR2 as FQGNSA. Trimming removed 5 bases from V and 2 bases from J, with 12 bases in between. This CDR3 is built from 14 residues.

About this clonotype: A much larger clone sits a single nucleotide away, making a read error possible. The rearrangement uses TRBV30 and TRBJ2-1; the D gene could be TRBD1 or TRBD2 (6 bases each). The last part of the DNA fits TRBJ2-7 better; the J call may be wrong. This CDR3 comprises 14 residues. In germline, CDR1 is GTSNPN, CDR2 SVGIG (reference sequence). This CDR3 is CASDGGVTYNEQYF. In DNA, the CDR3 is TGTGCCTCCGACGGGGGCGTTACCTACAATGAGCAGTACTTC.

This clonotype was picked up many times. The chain is built from TRBV29-1 and TRBJ2-5; 11 bases line up with TRBD1. The germline CDR1 and CDR2 sequences are SQVTM and ANQGSEA. The CDR3 totals 16 residues. With 2 bases clipped from V and 5 bases from J, the junction kept 10 bases outside the gene matches. CDR3 nucleotide sequence: TGCAGCGTTGAATCATCGGGACAGGGGGTATGGGAGACCCAGTACTTC. Amino acids: CSVESSGQGVWETQYF.

This chain connects TRBV10-3 to TRBJ1-1, with 7 bases fitting TRBD1. The CDR3 runs 14 residues. The V segment lost 10 bases and the J segment 5 bases; nucleotides outside the gene matches: 13. Germline V gives CDR1 ENHRY, CDR2 SYGVKD. The CDR3 DNA reads TGTGCCACCTACCAAACCGGACAGGAGACTGAAGCTTTCTTT. It is translated as CATYQTGQETEAFF.

V usage is TRBV27 and J usage is TRBJ2-1, with 8 bases that match TRBD2. The CDR3 sequence is 16 residues long. Germline CDR1 and CDR2: MNHEY and SMNVEV (reference sequence). V trimming: 4 bases; J trimming: 7 bases; junction bases outside the gene matches: 12. CDR3 amino acids: CASSWGLTGGQNEQFF. The CDR3 region has the DNA TGTGCCAGCAGTTGGGGACTAACGGGAGGGCAAAATGAGCAGTTCTTC.